This TCR beta chain was documented in a study of PD-1 blockade in classical Hodgkin lymphoma. The study, taken as a whole, reports: CD8+ TCR diversity did not rise significantly by C4D1, unlike CD4+.

Clones were sequenced by immunoSEQ multiplex PCR, and TCRdb holds only the in-frame ones, with some missing. Of more than 140,000 clones in the sample, just under 80% were seen once. As regards this clone: As yet, its antigen is unknown.

V gave up 6 bases and J gave up 4 bases, with 18 bases separating them. The CDR3 is 15 amino acids. Every patient relapsed after autologous stem cell transplantation, and brentuximab vedotin exposure varied. Patients had relapsed/refractory classical Hodgkin lymphoma with complete response, partial response or progressive disease as best response. This TCR derives from a human donor with classical Hodgkin lymphoma. V usage is TRBV6-7 and J usage is TRBJ1-2; a weak D match, TRBD1 (6 bases). TRBV6-7 is an ORF; its function is uncertain. This material consisted of peripheral blood mononuclear cells (PBMCs), taken before the second cycle of nivolumab. The CDR3 sequence is CASSYGTEGGYGYTF. The CDR3 DNA is TGTGCCAGCAGCTACGGGACCGAAGGGGGCTATGGCTACACCTTC.